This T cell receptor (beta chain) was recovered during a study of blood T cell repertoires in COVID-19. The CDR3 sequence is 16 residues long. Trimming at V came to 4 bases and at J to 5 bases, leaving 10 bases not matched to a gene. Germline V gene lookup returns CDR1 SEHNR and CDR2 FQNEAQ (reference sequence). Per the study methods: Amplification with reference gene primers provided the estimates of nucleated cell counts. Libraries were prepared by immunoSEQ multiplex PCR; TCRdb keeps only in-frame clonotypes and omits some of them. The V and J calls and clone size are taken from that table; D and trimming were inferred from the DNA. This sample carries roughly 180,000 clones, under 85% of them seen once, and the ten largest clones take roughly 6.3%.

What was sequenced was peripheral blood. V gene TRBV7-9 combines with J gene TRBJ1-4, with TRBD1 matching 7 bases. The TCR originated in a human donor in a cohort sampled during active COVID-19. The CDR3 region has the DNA TGTGCCAGCAGCTGGGGACAGCTCCCTGAGAATGAAAAACTGTTTTTT. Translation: CASSWGQLPENEKLFF. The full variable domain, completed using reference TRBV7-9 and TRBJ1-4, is DTGVSQNPRHKITKRGQNVTFRCDPISEHNRLYWYRQTLGQGPEFLTYFQNEAQLEKSRLLSDRFSAERPKGSFSTLEIQRTEQGDSAMYLCASSWGQLPENEKLFFGSGTQLSVL.